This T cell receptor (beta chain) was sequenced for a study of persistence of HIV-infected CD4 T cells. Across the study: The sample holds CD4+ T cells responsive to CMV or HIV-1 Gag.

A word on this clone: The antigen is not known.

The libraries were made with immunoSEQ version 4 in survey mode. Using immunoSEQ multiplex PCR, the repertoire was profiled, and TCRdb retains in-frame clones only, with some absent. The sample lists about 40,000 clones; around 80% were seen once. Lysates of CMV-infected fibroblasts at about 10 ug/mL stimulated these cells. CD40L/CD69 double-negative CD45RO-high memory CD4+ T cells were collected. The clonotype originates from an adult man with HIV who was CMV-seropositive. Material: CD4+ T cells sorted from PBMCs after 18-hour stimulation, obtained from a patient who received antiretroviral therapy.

The CDR3 DNA reads as TGTGCCAGTAGTCCCCCGGGCGGGTACAATGAGCAGTTCTTC. Translated: CASSPPGGYNEQFF. The chain is built from TRBV19 and TRBJ2-1, with D tentatively TRBD2 (5 bases). Trimming stripped 5 bases from V and 4 bases from J, with 12 bases between. This CDR3 is 14 amino acids long. The germline V gene has CDR1 LNHDA and CDR2 SQIVND (reference sequence).